This TCR beta chain was sequenced for a study of cytomegalovirus exposure and HLA in healthy donors. Study results and limitations: In a later analysis, at a false discovery rate of 0.05, approximately 15,000 TCR beta sequences matched HLA alleles. Rare TCR sequences dominated, though some public TCRs recurred in many donors. A later analysis found that most CMV-associated TCR beta chains appeared HLA-restricted.

On this clone itself: No antigen is known for it.

The PCR used 60 Vbeta and 13 Jbeta primers. Assay used: immunoSEQ multiplex PCR; TCRdb lists only in-frame clones, some missing. Of tens of thousands of clones in the sample, around two thirds were seen once. CDR1 and CDR2 (germline): MGHRA, YSYEKL. The CDR3 is made up of 14 amino acids. The V end was cut by 4 bases, the J end by 7 bases, with 14 bases between. Those who donated were healthy bone marrow donors. This sequence was found in a woman aged 45-59 years in good health and CMV-seropositive. The chain joins TRBV4-1 to TRBJ1-5, with D uncertain. The sequencing sample was made of PBMCs. The CDR3 DNA reads TGCGCCAGCAGCCCTCCCGATGACTACCAGCCCCAGCATTTT. It is translated as CASSPPDDYQPQHF.